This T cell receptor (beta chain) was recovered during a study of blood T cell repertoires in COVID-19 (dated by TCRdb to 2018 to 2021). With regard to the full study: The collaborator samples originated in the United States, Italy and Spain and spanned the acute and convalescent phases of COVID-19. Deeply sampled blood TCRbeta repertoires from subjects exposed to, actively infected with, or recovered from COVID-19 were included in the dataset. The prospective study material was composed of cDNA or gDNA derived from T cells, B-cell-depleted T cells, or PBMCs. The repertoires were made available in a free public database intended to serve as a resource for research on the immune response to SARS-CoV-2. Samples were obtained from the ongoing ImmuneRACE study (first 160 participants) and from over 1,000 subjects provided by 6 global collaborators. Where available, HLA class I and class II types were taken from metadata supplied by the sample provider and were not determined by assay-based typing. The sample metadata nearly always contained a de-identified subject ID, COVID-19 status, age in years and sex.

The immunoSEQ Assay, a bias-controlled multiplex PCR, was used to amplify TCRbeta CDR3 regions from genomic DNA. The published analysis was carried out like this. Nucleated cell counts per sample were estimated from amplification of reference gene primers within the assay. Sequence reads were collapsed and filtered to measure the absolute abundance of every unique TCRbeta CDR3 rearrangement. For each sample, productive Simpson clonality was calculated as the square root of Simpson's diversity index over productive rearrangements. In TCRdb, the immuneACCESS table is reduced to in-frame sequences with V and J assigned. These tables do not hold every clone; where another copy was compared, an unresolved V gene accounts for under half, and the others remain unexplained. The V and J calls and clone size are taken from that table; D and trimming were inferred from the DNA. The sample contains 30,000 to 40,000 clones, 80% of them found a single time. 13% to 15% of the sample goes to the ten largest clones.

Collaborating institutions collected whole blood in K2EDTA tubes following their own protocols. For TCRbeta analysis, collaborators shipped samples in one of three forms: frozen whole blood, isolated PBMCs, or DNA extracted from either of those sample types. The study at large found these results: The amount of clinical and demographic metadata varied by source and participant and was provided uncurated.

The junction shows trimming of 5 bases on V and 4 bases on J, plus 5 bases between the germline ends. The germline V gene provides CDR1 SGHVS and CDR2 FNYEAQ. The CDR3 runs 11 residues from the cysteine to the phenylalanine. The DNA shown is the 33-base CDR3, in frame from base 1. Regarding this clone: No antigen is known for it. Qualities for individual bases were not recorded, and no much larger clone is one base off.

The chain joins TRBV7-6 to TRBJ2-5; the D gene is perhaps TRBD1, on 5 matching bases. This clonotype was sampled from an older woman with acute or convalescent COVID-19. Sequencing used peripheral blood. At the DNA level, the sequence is TGTGCCAGCAGCAGGGGAGAGACCCAGTACTTC. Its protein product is CASSRGETQYF.